This T cell receptor (beta chain) is from a study of T cells after yellow fever vaccination. This clonotype was detected ten times or more. CDR1 and CDR2 from the germline V gene are SGHAT and FQNNGV. The V end lost 5 bases, the J end lost 4 bases, and 20 bases lay between the germline ends. The CDR3 totals 17 residues. TCRdb re-analysed the 5' RACE reads in MiXCR, keeping a single row per CDR3 protein. The table has 200,000 to 250,000 distinct CDR3 sequences, about 3% seen once; the top ten hold 3.2%. The material sequenced was CD4+ T cells sorted from PBMCs, taken 10 days after the yellow fever booster vaccination. This TCR came from a man aged 18 to 30 who received the YFV17D yellow fever vaccine. The chain links TRBV11-2 to TRBJ2-2; D perhaps matches TRBD2 (6 bases). CDR3 nucleotide sequence: TGTGCCAGCAGCAACTTGCGGGGAGGCCCGGGCACCGGGGAGCTGTTTTTT. It specifies CASSNLRGGPGTGELFF.